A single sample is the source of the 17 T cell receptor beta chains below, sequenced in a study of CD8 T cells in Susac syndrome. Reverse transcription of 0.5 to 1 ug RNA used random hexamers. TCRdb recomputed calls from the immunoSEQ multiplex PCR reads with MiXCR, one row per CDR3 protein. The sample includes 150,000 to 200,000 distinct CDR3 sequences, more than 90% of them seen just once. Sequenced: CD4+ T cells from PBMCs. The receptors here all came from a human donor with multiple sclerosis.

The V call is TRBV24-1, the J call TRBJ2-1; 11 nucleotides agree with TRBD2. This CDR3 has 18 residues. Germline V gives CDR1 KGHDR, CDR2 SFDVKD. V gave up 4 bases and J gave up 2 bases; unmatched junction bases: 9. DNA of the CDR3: TGTGCCACCAGTGACAGTACTAGCGGGAGTTTCCCCTACAATGAGCAGTTCTTC. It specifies CATSDSTSGSFPYNEQFF.

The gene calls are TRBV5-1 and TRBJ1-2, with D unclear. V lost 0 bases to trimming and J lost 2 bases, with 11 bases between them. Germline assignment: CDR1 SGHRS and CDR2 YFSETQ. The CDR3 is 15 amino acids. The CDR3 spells CASSLVQRENYGYTF. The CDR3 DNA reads TGCGCCAGCAGCTTGGTTCAACGAGAAAACTATGGCTACACCTTC.

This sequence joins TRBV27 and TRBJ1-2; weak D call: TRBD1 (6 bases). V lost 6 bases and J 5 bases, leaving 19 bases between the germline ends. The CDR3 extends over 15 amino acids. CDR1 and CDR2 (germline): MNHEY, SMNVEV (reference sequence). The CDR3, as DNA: TGTGCCAGCAGCCGAGGACAGCCCTTGTTTTATGGCTACACCTTC. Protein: CASSRGQPLFYGYTF.

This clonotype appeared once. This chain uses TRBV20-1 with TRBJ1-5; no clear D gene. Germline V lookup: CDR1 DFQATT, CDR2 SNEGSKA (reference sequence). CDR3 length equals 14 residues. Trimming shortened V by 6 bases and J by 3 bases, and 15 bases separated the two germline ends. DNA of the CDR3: TGCAGTGCCAGCCAAACCAACGACAATCAGCCCCAGCATTTT. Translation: CSASQTNDNQPQHF.

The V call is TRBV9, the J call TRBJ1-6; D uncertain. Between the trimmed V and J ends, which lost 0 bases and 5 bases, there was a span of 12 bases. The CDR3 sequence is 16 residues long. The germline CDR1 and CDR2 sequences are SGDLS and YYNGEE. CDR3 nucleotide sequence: TGTGCCAGCAGCGTAGAAGCGGGAGTCCATAATTCACCCCTCCACTTT. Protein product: CASSVEAGVHNSPLHF. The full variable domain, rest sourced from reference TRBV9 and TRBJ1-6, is DSGVTQTPKHLITATGQRVTLRCSPRSGDLSVYWYQQSLDQGLQFLIQYYNGEERAKGNILERFSAQQFPDLHSELNLSSLELGDSALYFCASSVEAGVHNSPLHFGNGTRLTVT.

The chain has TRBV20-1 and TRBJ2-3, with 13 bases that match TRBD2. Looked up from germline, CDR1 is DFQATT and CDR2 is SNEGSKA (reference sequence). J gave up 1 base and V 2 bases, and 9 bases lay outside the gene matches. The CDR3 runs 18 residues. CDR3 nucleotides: TGCAGTGCTAGACCCCGACTAGCGGGAGGCCCGGGCACAGATACGCAGTATTTT. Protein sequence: CSARPRLAGGPGTDTQYF.

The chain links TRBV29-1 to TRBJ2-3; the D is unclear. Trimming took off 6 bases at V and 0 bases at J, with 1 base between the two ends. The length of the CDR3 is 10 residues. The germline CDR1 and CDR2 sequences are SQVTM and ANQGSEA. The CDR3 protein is CSVSTDTQYF. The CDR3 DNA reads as TGCAGCGTAAGCACAGATACGCAGTATTTT.

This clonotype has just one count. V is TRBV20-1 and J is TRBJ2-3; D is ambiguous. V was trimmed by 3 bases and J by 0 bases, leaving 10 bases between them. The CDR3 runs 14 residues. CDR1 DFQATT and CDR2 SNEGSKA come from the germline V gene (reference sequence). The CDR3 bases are TGCAGTGCTAGTCTGCCTTCTAGCACAGATACGCAGTATTTT. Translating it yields CSASLPSSTDTQYF.

CDR3 residues: CSARWAVNGGNEQFF. For the CDR3, the DNA is TGCAGTGCTAGATGGGCGGTCAATGGGGGCAATGAGCAGTTCTTC. The chain carries TRBV20-1 and TRBJ2-1; D tentatively reads TRBD1 or TRBD2 (5 bases each). V was shortened by 2 bases and J by 6 bases, with 17 bases between the two germline ends. This CDR3 spans 15 amino acids. The V gene's germline CDR1 is DFQATT and CDR2 SNEGSKA (reference sequence).

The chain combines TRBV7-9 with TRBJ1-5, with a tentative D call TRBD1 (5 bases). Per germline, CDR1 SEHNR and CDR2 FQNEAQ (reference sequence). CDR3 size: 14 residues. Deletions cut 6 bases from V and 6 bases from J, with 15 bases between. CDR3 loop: CASSPQGSAQPQHF. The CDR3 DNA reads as TGTGCCAGCAGTCCCCAGGGATCCGCTCAGCCCCAGCATTTT.

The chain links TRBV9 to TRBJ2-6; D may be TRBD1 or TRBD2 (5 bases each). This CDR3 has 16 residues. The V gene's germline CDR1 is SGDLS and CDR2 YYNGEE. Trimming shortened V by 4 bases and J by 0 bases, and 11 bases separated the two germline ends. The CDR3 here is CASSTGDLSGANVLTF. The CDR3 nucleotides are TGTGCCAGCAGCACTGGGGACCTCTCTGGGGCCAACGTCCTGACTTTC. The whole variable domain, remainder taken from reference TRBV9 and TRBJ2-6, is DSGVTQTPKHLITATGQRVTLRCSPRSGDLSVYWYQQSLDQGLQFLIQYYNGEERAKGNILERFSAQQFPDLHSELNLSSLELGDSALYFCASSTGDLSGANVLTFGAGSRLTVL.

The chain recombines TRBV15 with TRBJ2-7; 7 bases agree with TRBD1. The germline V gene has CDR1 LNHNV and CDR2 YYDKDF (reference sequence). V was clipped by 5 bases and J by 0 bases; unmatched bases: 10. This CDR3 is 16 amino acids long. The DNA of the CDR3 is TGTGCCACCAGCGGGAGACAGGGTCCCTTCTCCTACGAGCAGTACTTC. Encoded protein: CATSGRQGPFSYEQYF.

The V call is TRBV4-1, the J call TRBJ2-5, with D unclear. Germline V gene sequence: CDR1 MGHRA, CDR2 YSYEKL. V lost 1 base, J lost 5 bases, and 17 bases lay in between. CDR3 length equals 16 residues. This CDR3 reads CASSQAYTLNGETQYF. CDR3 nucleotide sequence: TGCGCCAGCAGCCAAGCATATACCCTAAATGGGGAGACCCAGTACTTC.

The CDR3: CASSLRQGQGSNQPQHF. CDR3 coding DNA: TGTGCCAGCAGTTTGAGGCAGGGGCAGGGGAGCAATCAGCCCCAGCATTTT. The gene calls are TRBV12-3 or TRBV12-4 and TRBJ1-5, with a possible D match to TRBD1 (6 bases). This CDR3 has 17 residues. V was shortened by 3 bases and J by 1 base, with 16 bases between the two germline ends.

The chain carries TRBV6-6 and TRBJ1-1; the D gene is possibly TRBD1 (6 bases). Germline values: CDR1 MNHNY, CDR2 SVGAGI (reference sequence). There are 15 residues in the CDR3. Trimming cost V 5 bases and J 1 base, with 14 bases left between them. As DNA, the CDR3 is TGTGCCAGCAGTAGAACAGGGATGAAGAACACTGAAGCTTTCTTT. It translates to CASSRTGMKNTEAFF.

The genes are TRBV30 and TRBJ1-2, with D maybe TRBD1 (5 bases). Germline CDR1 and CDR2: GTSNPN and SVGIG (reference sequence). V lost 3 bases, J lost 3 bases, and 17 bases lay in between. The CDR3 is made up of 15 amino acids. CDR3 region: CAWSLRGWRDYGYTF. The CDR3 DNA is TGTGCCTGGAGCCTTAGGGGCTGGAGGGACTATGGCTACACCTTC.

CDR3 nucleotide sequence: TGCAGTGTCAGCCCCGGGACAGGGCGGTACAATGAGCAGTTCTTC. Protein product: CSVSPGTGRYNEQFF. V usage is TRBV20-1 and J usage is TRBJ2-1, with 9 nucleotides matching TRBD1. Germline CDR1 reads DFQATT; CDR2 reads SNEGSKA (reference sequence). The CDR3 loop spans 15 amino acids. After removal of 7 bases from V and 4 bases from J, the junction contained 11 bases not matched to a gene.